What follows is one TCR beta chain and its context. A far larger clone is just one base off, so this is likely a read error. Trimming cost V 3 bases and J 10 bases, with 13 bases left between them. CDR1 and CDR2 (germline): ENHRY, SYGVKD. The CDR3 covers 13 residues. Time point denoted: before trial treatment. It was nivolumab, ipilimumab, aspirin, low-dose cyclophosphamide and low-dose radiotherapy that donors received. Covering alpha and beta chains, TRAV- and TRBV-specific primers were used for the first-strand cDNA. Both a constant-region primer and a V-primer adapter served to amplify TCRs across roughly 22 PCR cycles. mRNA, once isolated, was amplified by in vitro transcription. Each CDR3 protein gets one entry after TCRdb re-called the reads with MiXCR. The sample lists around 36,000 distinct CDR3 sequences; around 30% were seen once. The data were taken from a study of low-dose radiotherapy and immunotherapy resistance in tumors. Study overall: Those assigned to Cohort 2 were treated with 1 Gy per fraction every two weeks (13 Gy in total over 26 weeks).

Source: PBMCs, taken before treatment. This clonotype originated in a male donor with gallbladder cancer. The V and J genes are TRBV10-3 and TRBJ2-1; D remains unclear. The CDR3, as DNA: TGTGCCATCAGTGACAGGTCGACCTACGAGCAGTTCTTC. Protein sequence: CAISDRSTYEQFF.